A single sample gave rise to the 22 T cell receptor beta chains below, sequenced in a study of T cell repertoires in cytomegalovirus infection. TCRdb reprocessed the reads via MiXCR and lists one record per CDR3 protein. The repertoire holds approximately 590,000 distinct CDR3 sequences, with around two fifths as singletons. These receptors' targets are unknown. Sequenced here: cultured PBMCs, sampled from culture after CMV antigen stimulation. Source of these receptors: a human donor in good health (CMV status not recorded). Some clones in this sample may be carry-over from other donors' samples.

The chain uses TRBV5-1 and TRBJ2-7; 9 bases line up with TRBD1. CDR1 and CDR2 from the germline V gene are SGHRS and YFSETQ. The CDR3 runs to 13 residues. J was trimmed by 9 bases and V by 4 bases; bases with no gene match: 8. The CDR3 here is CASSPRDRAAQYF. CDR3 nucleotide sequence: TGCGCCAGCAGCCCGAGGGACAGGGCGGCGCAGTACTTC.

This clonotype was seen only a few times. The gene calls are TRBV12-3 or TRBV12-4 and TRBJ2-1, with D tentatively TRBD2 (5 bases). The CDR3 is made up of 15 amino acids. Trimming pared 7 bases from V and 9 bases from J, leaving 22 bases between. The CDR3 DNA follows: TGTGCCAGCAACCCGGAGCCCGCCGGGGTCGGTGAGCAGTTCTTC. Residues: CASNPEPAGVGEQFF.

Only a few counts were recorded for this clonotype. V gene TRBV6-5 combines with J gene TRBJ2-1, with TRBD2 matching 10 bases. The CDR3 length is 13 residues. Germline values: CDR1 MNHEY, CDR2 SVGAGI. Germline trimming cut 2 bases from V and 13 bases from J; bases unmatched to any gene: 5. CDR3: CASSYSGRAEQFF. As DNA, the CDR3 is TGTGCCAGCAGTTACAGCGGGAGGGCGGAACAGTTCTTC.

In its sample, this clonotype was seen a few times. The rearrangement uses TRBV12-3 or TRBV12-4 and TRBJ2-3; possibly TRBD2 for D (6 bases). V was shortened by 5 bases and J by 0 bases, with 15 bases between the two germline ends. The CDR3 loop spans 16 amino acids. In nucleotides, the CDR3 is TGTGCCAGCAGTGACGTGGCGGGGCCTAGCACAGATACGCAGTATTTT. Its protein is CASSDVAGPSTDTQYF.

There are a few counts of this clonotype. The CDR3 here is CASSSQTATNEKLFF. The CDR3 nucleotides are TGTGCCAGCAGCTCACAGACAGCAACTAATGAAAAACTGTTTTTT. This chain connects TRBV7-2 to TRBJ1-4; possibly TRBD1 for D (5 bases). Germline loops: CDR1 SGHTA, CDR2 FQGNSA. The CDR3 runs to 15 residues. V shed 4 bases and J shed 0 bases, with 9 bases lying between them.

This clonotype turned up a few times. The chain joins TRBV2 to TRBJ1-4; maybe TRBD1 (5 bases). V lost 7 bases and J lost 5, with 23 bases in between. The CDR3 covers 17 residues. Germline V gene data show CDR1 as SNHLY and CDR2 as FYNNEI. This CDR3 is CASTRVWSTEENEKLFF. DNA of the CDR3: TGTGCCAGCACTCGAGTCTGGTCGACAGAGGAGAATGAAAAACTGTTTTTT.

This chain joins TRBV7-2 and TRBJ2-7; D possibly corresponds to TRBD1 (5 bases). The CDR3 covers 14 residues. Germline CDR1 is SGHTA and CDR2 is FQGNSA. V dropped 1 base and J dropped 3 bases, with 10 bases sitting between them. The CDR3 protein is CASSLGQRGYEQYF. The CDR3 region has the DNA TGTGCCAGCAGCTTAGGACAGCGAGGCTACGAGCAGTACTTC.

In its sample, this clonotype was seen a few times. V usage is TRBV4-1 and J usage is TRBJ2-7; 12 nucleotides align to TRBD2. From germline, CDR1 is MGHRA and CDR2 YSYEKL. Trimming at V came to 0 bases and at J to 9 bases, leaving 6 bases not matched to a gene. The CDR3 contains 15 residues. In nucleotides, the CDR3 is TGCGCCAGCAGCCAAGAAGCTAGCGGGAGGGAGCGGCAGTACTTC. It specifies CASSQEASGRERQYF.

This chain uses TRBV6-1 with TRBJ1-3, with D unresolved. Per the germline V gene, CDR1 is MNHNS and CDR2 is SASEGT. V lost 5 bases to trimming and J lost 3 bases, with 11 bases between them. The CDR3 spans 14 residues. The chain's CDR3 is CASSWEGIGNTIYF. CDR3 nucleotides: TGTGCCAGCAGTTGGGAGGGTATTGGAAACACCATATATTTT.

This clonotype appeared a few times. The gene calls are TRBV5-4 and TRBJ2-1; a possible D gene is TRBD2 (7 bases). CDR3 size: 16 residues. Germline CDR1 reads SGHNT; CDR2 reads YYREEE (reference sequence). V was pared by 3 bases and J by 8 bases, with 21 bases between. The CDR3 protein is CASSSLSRGAIDEQFF. CDR3 in DNA: TGTGCCAGCAGCTCTCTCAGTCGGGGGGCAATCGATGAGCAGTTCTTC.

With regard to this clonotype: Possible read error: a much larger clone is one base away. The final CDR3 position lacks the conserved phenylalanine or tryptophan, pointing to a likely read error. The chain carries TRBV5-4 and TRBJ1-1, with 7 bases lining up with TRBD1. This CDR3 spans 14 amino acids. The J segment lost 4 bases and the V segment lost 1 base, leaving 4 bases of the junction unmatched. Germline CDR1 reads SGHNT; CDR2 reads YYREEE (reference sequence). The CDR3, as DNA: TGTGCCAGCAGCTTGTCGGCAGGGGGCACTGAAGCTTTCATT. It yields the protein CASSLSAGGTEAFI.

The chain has TRBV12-3 or TRBV12-4 and TRBJ2-2; D is ambiguous. The CDR3 runs to 11 residues. With 5 bases removed from V and 7 bases from J, the gap between germline ends came to 5 bases. Here the CDR3 reads CASSPIGELFF. The CDR3 nucleotides read TGTGCCAGCAGTCCAATCGGGGAGCTGTTTTTT.

The rearrangement uses TRBV19 and TRBJ1-2; D unclear. The CDR3 sequence is 16 residues long. Trimming removed 5 bases at V and 4 bases at J, with 20 bases between. Germline V lookup: CDR1 LNHDA, CDR2 SQIVND (reference sequence). CDR3 loop: CASSSLLTEVVYGYTF. The CDR3 bases are TGTGCCAGTAGTTCTTTACTCACAGAGGTAGTCTATGGCTACACCTTC.

This clonotype was seen a handful of times. The chain uses TRBV7-2 and TRBJ1-3; a possible D gene is TRBD1 (5 bases). Germline V gene lookup returns CDR1 SGHTA and CDR2 FQGNSA. The germline V and J ends were trimmed by 5 bases and 8 bases, with 16 bases remaining between them. The CDR3 contains 14 residues. CDR3 sequence (DNA): TGTGCCAGCAGCCTCCGGGGGTTAGGTGACACCATATATTTT. It translates to CASSLRGLGDTIYF. The entire variable domain, with the rest obtained from reference TRBV7-2 and TRBJ1-3, is as follows: GAGVSQSPSNKVTEKGKDVELRCDPISGHTALYWYRQSLGQGLEFLIYFQGNSAPDKSGLPSDRFSAERTGGSVSTLTIQRTQQEDSAVYLCASSLRGLGDTIYFGEGSWLTVV.

This clonotype was counted only a few times. The CDR3 DNA sequence: TGTGCCAGCAGTGCACGTAGGTTATCGCGGGGCACTCAAGAGACCCAGTACTTC. Translated, it gives CASSARRLSRGTQETQYF. The chain uses TRBV6-1 and TRBJ2-5, with TRBD2 as a possible D gene (6 bases). CDR3 length equals 18 residues. CDR1 is MNHNS and CDR2 is SASEGT in the germline V gene. The V end was cut by 4 bases, the J end by 2 bases, with 23 bases between.

The chain links TRBV11-2 to TRBJ2-7, with D perhaps assigned TRBD1 or TRBD2 (5 bases each). In germline, CDR1 is SGHAT, CDR2 FQNNGV. The CDR3 has 13 amino acids. Between the trimmed V and J ends, which lost 6 bases and 6 bases, there was a span of 15 bases. CDR3 nucleotides: TGTGCCAGCAGTTTAATGGGGACCCTCGAGCAGTACTTC. Translated, it gives CASSLMGTLEQYF.

The rearrangement links TRBV6-2 or TRBV6-3 to TRBJ2-3; 10 bases map to TRBD1. The CDR3 loop spans 13 amino acids. Germline loops: CDR1 MNHEY, CDR2 SVGEGT. V lost 6 bases to trimming and J lost 8 bases; unmatched junction nucleotides: 5. The CDR3 region has the DNA TGTGCCAGCAGCCCCGGGACAGGGGCTACGCAGTATTTT. Amino acids: CASSPGTGATQYF.

V and J are TRBV7-2 and TRBJ2-3, with D perhaps TRBD2 (5 bases). CDR1 is SGHTA and CDR2 is FQGNSA in the germline V gene. The CDR3 covers 13 residues. Trimming pared 1 base from V and 5 bases from J, leaving 7 bases between. CDR3 sequence reads: CASSLEREDTQYF. The CDR3 DNA reads as TGTGCCAGCAGCTTAGAGAGGGAAGATACGCAGTATTTT.

CDR3 protein: CSALRGVGYTF. Here the CDR3 DNA reads TGCAGTGCCCTTAGGGGGGTCGGCTACACCTTC. The chain joins TRBV20-1 to TRBJ1-2, with a possible D match to TRBD1 (6 bases). The CDR3 totals 11 residues. V dropped 6 bases and J dropped 8 bases, with 13 bases sitting between them. CDR1 is DFQATT and CDR2 is SNEGSKA in the germline V gene (reference sequence).

This clonotype has only a few counts. The genes are TRBV19 and TRBJ2-7, with TRBD2 matching 12 bases. Looked up from germline, CDR1 is LNHDA and CDR2 is SQIVND (reference sequence). This CDR3 contains 16 residues. The ends lost 8 bases at V and 5 bases at J; junction bases unmatched: 13. CDR3 nucleotides: TGTGCCAGTTCTCCTCTAGCGGGAGGGTTGAAGGACGAGCAGTACTTC. It translates to CASSPLAGGLKDEQYF.

The V call is TRBV12-3 or TRBV12-4, the J call TRBJ1-1; the D is unclear. V lost 4 bases, J lost 1 base, and 10 bases lay in between. The CDR3 loop spans 14 amino acids. CDR3 loop: CASSSPPGNTEAFF. The CDR3 region has the DNA TGTGCCAGCAGTTCCCCGCCCGGGAACACTGAAGCTTTCTTT.

The chain couples TRBV12-3 or TRBV12-4 to TRBJ1-2, with TRBD1 identical over 7 bases. Losses at the gene ends were 5 bases for V and 4 bases for J; bases not matched to a gene: 7. The CDR3 consists of 14 residues. The CDR3 sequence: CASSTTQGPYGYTF. CDR3 bases: TGTGCCAGCAGTACTACACAGGGGCCCTATGGCTACACCTTC.